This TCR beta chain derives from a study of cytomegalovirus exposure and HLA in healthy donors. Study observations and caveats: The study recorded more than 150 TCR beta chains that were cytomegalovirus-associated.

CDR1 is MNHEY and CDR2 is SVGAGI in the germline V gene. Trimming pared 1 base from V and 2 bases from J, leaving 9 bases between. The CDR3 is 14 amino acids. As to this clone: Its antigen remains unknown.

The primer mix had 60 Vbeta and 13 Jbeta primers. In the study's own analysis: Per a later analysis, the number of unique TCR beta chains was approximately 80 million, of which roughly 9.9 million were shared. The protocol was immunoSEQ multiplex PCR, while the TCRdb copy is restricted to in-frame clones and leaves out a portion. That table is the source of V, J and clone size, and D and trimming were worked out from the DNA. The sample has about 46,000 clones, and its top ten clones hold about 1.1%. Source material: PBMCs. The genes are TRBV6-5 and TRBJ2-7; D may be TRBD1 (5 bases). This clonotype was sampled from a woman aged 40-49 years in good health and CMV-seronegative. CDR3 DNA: TGTGCCAGCAGTTACTATATAGGGGCCTACGAGCAGTACTTC. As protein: CASSYYIGAYEQYF.